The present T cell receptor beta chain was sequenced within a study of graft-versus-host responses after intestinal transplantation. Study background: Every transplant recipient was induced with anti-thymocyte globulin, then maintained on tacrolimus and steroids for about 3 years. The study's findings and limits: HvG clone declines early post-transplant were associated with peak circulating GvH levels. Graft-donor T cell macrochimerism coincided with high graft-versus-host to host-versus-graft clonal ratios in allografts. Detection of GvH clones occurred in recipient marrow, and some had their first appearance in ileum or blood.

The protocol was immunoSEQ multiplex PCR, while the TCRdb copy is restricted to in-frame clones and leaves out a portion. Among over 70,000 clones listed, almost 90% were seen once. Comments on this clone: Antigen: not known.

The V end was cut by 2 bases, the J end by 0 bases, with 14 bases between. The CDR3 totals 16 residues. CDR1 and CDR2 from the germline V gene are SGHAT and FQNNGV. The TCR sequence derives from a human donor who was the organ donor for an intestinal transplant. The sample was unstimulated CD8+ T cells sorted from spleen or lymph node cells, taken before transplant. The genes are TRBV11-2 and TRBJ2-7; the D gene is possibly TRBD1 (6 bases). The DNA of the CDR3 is TGTGCCAGCAGCTTATCCCCGACAGGCGGCTCCTACGAGCAGTACGTC. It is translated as CASSLSPTGGSYEQYV.